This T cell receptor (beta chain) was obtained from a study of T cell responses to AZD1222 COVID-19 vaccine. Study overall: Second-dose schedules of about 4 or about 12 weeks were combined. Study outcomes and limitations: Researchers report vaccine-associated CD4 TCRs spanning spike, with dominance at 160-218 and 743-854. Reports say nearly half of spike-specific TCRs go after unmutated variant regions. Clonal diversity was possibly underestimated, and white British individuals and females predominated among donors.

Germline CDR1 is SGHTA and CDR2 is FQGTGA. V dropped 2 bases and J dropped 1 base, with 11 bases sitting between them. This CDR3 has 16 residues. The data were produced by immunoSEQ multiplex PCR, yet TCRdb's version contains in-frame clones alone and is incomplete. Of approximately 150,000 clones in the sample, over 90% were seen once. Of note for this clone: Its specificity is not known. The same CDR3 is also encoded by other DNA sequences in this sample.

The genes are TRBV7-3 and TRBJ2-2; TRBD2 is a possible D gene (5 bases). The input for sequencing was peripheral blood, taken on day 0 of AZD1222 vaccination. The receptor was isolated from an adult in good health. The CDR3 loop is CASSLYAGENTGELFF. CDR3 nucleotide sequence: TGTGCCAGCAGCTTATATGCCGGGGAGAACACCGGGGAGCTGTTTTTT.